This TCR beta chain was sequenced during a study of shared clonotypes between healthy human individuals (TCRdb year 2020). The study in broad terms: Two women and a few men aged 18 to 49 years were included in the cohort. For each donor, CD4 naive and CD4 memory were each given three plates, CD8 naive was given two plates, and CD8 memory was given one plate. Blood TCR repertoires of five healthy adults were deeply sequenced to estimate repertoire size and the extent of clonotype sharing between individuals. To increase sequencing depth and limit assay-specific biases, TCR repertoire library preparation and sequencing were carried out by different laboratories using diverse techniques. Per donor, leukapheresis produced somewhere between about 0.8 and 9 billion PBMCs. Broad study findings and their caveats: Roughly 5% of naive CD4, around 4% of naive CD8, about 2.5% of memory CD4, and 0.4% of memory CD8 clonotypes were shared across a few donors. Incomplete sequencing was indicated by rarefaction of sorted-subset datasets, despite the large sequencing depth. Sampling was limited to blood, and TCR repertoires in tissue likely differ from TCR repertoires in blood. Because the study included only a small number of donors, the genetic and exposure-history diversity represented was limited. Naive subsets generally had larger estimated clonotype richness than memory subsets did. Clonotypes shared by all four sorted-subset donors showed higher generation probabilities than non-shared clonotypes. Pairwise subsampling led to the expectation that sequencing depth would affect the degree of clonotype sharing among donors.

The donors were healthy, HIV-negative adults who had no recently reported acute infections or vaccinations. Every donor was a Caucasian adult residing in Nashville, Tennessee, USA. Magnetic negative selection was used to enrich CD4+ T cells, after which naive cells were positively selected on CD45RA and the negative fraction became the memory subset. After blood collection by leukapheresis, PBMCs were isolated using Ficoll-Histopaque density gradient centrifugation and then cryopreserved in the vapor phase of liquid nitrogen. Purity and quantity of every magnetically sorted T cell population were checked by analytical flow cytometry. Genomic DNA was isolated from each sorted fraction and quantified by UV absorbance on a Nanodrop 2000c. Via the germline V gene, CDR1 is MNHNS and CDR2 SASEGT. The CDR3, from cysteine to phenylalanine, totals 12 residues. Only the CDR3 part of the read is kept: 36 bases, read in frame from the first base. V is shortened by 7 bases, J by 3 bases, and the region joining them spans 9 bases.

A note on this clone: There is no known antigen for this receptor. No base quality information exists; no much larger clone differs at one position.

TCR CDR3 regions were amplified from genomic DNA by multiplex PCR using the deep immunoSEQ assay. For each cell subset, the extracted genomic DNA was distributed evenly across all wells of several immunoSEQ 96-well plates, and each plate served as one replicate. For sorted subsets, each replicate PCR was loaded with 200 ng genomic DNA, equivalent to 25,000 to 35,000 T cell genomes. Purified libraries were measured with a Qubit 3.0 fluorometer, size-checked on a Bioanalyzer 2100, and measured again with the KAPA Library Quantification kit. Every immunoSEQ 96-well plate was sequenced on a dedicated single-read 150-cycle Illumina NextSeq 550 flow cell. As for how the authors treated the data: The immunoSEQ output contained only junctional sequences without quality scores, so filtering could not match that applied to full-length reads. To assign V/J genes and CDR3, sequences were annotated against IMGT germline references using PyIR, a Python wrapper for IgBLAST v1.9. Reads with weak V/J assignments (E-value above 1e-6), missing CDR3, stop codons, out-of-frame junctions, or ambiguous translated residues were removed. V3J clonotypes were defined by identical inferred V gene, J gene, and CDR3 amino acid sequence. Percentage overlap between repertoires was calculated by dividing the number of shared unique clonotypes by the size of the smaller repertoire. Three approaches were used to assess repertoire richness: RTK rarefaction, the Chao1 estimator, and Recon v2.1 estimates of unobserved clonotypes. For all TCRbeta clonotypes obtained by the gDNA method from four donors, generation probabilities were computed with OLGA. The clones in this table, taken by TCRdb from immuneACCESS, are in-frame only. Not every clone is retained; where verified, under half of the shortfall comes from an unresolved V gene, and the cause of the rest is unknown. V and J calls and clone size are as listed in that table; D and trimming were resolved from the DNA. A total of 2 million to 2.5 million clones appear in this sample, around 95% of them only once. Jointly, the top ten make up approximately 0.13% of the sample.

The chain joins TRBV6-1 to TRBJ1-1; TRBD1 is a weak D gene call, 5 bases matching. The sequencing input was naive CD4+ T cells sorted from blood. The cell subset or site label here, explained by the study, means: CD45RA+ positively selected. This receptor was identified in a young man in good health. The sequence in DNA is TGTGCCAGCACACAGGCGGACACTGAAGCTTTCTTT. This translates into CASTQADTEAFF.